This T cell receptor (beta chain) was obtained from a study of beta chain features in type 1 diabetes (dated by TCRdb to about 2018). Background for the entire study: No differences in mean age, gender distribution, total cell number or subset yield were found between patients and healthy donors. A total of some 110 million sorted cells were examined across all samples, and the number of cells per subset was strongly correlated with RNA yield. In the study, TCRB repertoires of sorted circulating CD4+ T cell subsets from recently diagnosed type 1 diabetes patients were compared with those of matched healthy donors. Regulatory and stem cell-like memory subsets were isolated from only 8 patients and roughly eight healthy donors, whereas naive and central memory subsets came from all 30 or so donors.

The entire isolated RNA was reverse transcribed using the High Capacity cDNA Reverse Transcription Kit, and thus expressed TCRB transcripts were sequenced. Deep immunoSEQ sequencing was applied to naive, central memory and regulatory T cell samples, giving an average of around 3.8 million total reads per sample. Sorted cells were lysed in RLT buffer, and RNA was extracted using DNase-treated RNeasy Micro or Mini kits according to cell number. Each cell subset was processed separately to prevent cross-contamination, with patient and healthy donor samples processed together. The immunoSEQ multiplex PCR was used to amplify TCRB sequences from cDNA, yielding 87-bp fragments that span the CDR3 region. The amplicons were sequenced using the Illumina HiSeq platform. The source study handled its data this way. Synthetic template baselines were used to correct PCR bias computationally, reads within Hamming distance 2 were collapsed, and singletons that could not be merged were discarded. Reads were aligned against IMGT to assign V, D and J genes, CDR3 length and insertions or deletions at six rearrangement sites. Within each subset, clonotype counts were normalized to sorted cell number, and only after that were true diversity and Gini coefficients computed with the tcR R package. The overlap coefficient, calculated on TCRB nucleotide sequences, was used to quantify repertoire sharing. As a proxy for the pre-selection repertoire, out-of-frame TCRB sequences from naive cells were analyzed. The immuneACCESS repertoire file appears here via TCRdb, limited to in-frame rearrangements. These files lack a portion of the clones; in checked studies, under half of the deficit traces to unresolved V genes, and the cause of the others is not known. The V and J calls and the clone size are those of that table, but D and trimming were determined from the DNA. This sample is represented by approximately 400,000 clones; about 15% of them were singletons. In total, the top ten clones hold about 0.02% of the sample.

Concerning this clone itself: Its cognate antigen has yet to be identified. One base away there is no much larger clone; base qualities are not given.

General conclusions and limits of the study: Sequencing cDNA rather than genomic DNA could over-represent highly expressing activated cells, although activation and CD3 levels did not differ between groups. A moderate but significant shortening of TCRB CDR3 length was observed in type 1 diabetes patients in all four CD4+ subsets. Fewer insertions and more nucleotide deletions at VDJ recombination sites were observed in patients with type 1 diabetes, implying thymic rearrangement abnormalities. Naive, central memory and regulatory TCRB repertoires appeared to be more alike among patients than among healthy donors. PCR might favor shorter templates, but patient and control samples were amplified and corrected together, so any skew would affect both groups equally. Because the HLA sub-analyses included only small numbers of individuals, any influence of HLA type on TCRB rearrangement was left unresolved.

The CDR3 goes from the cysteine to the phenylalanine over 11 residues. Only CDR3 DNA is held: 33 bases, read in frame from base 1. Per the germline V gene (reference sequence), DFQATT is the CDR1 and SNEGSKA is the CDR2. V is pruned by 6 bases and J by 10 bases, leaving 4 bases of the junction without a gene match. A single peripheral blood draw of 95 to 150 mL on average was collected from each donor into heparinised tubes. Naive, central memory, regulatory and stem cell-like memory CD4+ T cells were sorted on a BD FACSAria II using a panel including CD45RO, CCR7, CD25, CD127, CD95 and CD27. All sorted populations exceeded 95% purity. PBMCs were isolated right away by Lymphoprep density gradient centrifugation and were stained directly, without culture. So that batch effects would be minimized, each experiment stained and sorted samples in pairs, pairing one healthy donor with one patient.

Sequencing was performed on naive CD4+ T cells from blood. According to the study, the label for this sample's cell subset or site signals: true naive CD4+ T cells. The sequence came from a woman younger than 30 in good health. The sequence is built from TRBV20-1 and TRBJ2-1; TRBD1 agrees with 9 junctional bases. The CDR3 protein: CSALGTGEQFF. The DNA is TGCAGTGCCCTCGGGACAGGGGAGCAGTTCTTC.